This T cell receptor beta chain was recorded in a study of CD8+ T cells in alopecia areata. Germline CDR1 MGHRA, CDR2 YSYEKL. The CDR3 is 17 residues long. V lost 2 bases and J lost 2; bases outside the gene matches: 10. Following RNA extraction, reverse transcription yielded cDNA that acted as the sequencing template. Only in-frame clones appear in the TCRdb table, and some are missing; sequencing was by immunoSEQ multiplex PCR. Altogether more than 85,000 clones are present, 60% to 65% being singletons, with the ten largest covering roughly a sixth. Treatment described: oral pan-JAK inhibitor, 5-10 mg twice daily.

This TCR was recovered from a human donor with alopecia areata. J is TRBJ1-2 and V is TRBV4-1, with 8 bases fitting TRBD1. The specimen was CD8+ T cells sorted from blood, collected at week 4, from a patient treated with tofacitinib. DNA for the CDR3: TGCGCCAGCAGCCAAACCTCCACAGGGGGGATGAACTATGGCTACACCTTC. It encodes CASSQTSTGGMNYGYTF.